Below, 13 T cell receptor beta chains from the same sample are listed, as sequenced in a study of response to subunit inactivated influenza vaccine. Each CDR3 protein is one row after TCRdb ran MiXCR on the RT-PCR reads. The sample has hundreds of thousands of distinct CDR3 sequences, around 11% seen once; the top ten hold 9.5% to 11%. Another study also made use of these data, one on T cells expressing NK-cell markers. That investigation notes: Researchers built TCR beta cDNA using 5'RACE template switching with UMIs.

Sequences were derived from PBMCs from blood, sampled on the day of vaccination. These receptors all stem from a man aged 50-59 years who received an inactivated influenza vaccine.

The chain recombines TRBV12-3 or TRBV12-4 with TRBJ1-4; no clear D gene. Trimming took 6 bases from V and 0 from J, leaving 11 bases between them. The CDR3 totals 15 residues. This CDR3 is CASSRSTSTNEKLFF. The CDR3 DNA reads TGTGCCAGCAGCCGGTCGACATCAACTAATGAAAAACTGTTTTTT.

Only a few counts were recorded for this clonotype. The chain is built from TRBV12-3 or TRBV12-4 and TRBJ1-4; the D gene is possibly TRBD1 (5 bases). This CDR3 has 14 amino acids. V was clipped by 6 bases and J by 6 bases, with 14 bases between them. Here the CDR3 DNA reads TGTGCCAGCAGACCCGCAGGGTGGTATGAAAAACTGTTTTTT. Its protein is CASRPAGWYEKLFF.

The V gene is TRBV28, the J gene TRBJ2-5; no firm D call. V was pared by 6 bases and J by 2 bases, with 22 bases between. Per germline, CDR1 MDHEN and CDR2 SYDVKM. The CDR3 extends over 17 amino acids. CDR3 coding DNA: TGTGCCAGCAGCCCCGCCCCCACTTGGGTACGACAAGAGACCCAGTACTTC. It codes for CASSPAPTWVRQETQYF.

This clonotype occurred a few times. The CDR3 reads CASSQEPLRKGTEAFF. CDR3 in DNA: TGCGCCAGCAGCCAAGAGCCCCTAAGAAAAGGCACTGAAGCTTTCTTT. This chain joins TRBV4-3 and TRBJ1-1; D unresolved. CDR1 is LGHNA and CDR2 is YSLEER in the germline V gene. This CDR3 spans 16 amino acids. Trimming left V 0 bases short and J 4 bases short, with 15 bases between.

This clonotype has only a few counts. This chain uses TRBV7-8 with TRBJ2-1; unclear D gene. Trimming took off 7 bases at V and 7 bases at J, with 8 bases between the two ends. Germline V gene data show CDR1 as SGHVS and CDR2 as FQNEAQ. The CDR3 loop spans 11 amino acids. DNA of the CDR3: TGTGCCAGCACCTCTCAGAATGAGCAGTTCTTC. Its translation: CASTSQNEQFF.

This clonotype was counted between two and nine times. The CDR3 region has the DNA TGTGCCAGCAGTTTCTATAGCGGGAGCGGATCCTACGAGCAGTACTTC. It is translated as CASSFYSGSGSYEQYF. The chain uses TRBV12-3 or TRBV12-4 and TRBJ2-7; 9 nucleotides match TRBD2. The V gene end was trimmed by 3 bases and the J gene end by 1 base; junction bases not matched to a gene: 7. The CDR3 contains 16 residues.

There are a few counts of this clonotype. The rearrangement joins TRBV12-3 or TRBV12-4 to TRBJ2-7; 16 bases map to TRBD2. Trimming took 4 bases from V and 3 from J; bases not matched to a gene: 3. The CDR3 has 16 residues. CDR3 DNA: TGTGCCAGCAGTTGGGGACTAGCGGGAGGGGGCTACGAGCAGTACTTC. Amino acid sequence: CASSWGLAGGGYEQYF.

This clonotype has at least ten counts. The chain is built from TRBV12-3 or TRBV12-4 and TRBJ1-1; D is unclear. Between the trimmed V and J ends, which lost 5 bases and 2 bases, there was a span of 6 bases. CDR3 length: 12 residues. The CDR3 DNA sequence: TGTGCCAGCAGTCTCTCCAACACTGAAGCTTTCTTT. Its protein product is CASSLSNTEAFF.

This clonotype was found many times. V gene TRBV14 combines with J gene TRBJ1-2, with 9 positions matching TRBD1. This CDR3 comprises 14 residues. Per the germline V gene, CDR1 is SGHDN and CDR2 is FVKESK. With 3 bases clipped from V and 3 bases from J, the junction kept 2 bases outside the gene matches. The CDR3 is CASSQGQGDYGYTF. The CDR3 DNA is TGTGCCAGCAGCCAGGGACAGGGTGACTATGGCTACACCTTC. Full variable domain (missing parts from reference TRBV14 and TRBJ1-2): EAGVTQFPSHSVIEKGQTVTLRCDPISGHDNLYWYRRVMGKEIKFLLHFVKESKQDESGMPNNRFLAERTGGTYSTLKVQPAELEDSGVYFCASSQGQGDYGYTFGSGTRLTVV.

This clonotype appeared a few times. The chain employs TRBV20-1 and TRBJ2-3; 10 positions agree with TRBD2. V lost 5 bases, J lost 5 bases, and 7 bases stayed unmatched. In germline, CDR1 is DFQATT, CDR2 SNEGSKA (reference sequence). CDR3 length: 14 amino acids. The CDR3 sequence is CSAYASGSGDTQYF. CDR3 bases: TGCAGTGCTTATGCTAGCGGGAGCGGAGATACGCAGTATTTT.

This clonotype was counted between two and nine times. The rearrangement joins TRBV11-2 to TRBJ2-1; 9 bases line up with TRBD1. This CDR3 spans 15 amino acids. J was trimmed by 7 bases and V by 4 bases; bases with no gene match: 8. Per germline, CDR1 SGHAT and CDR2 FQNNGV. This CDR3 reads CASSSHRGRGNEQFF. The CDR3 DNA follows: TGTGCCAGCAGCTCCCACAGGGGGCGCGGGAATGAGCAGTTCTTC.

In DNA, the CDR3 is TGTGCCAGCTCAAGGACTAGCGGGCGTTCCTACGAGCAGTACTTC. This translates into CASSRTSGRSYEQYF. The chain links TRBV18 to TRBJ2-7; 11 positions match TRBD2. Germline-derived CDR1 and CDR2 are KGHSH and LQKENI. CDR3 length: 15 amino acids. Germline trimming cut 5 bases from V and 1 base from J; bases unmatched to any gene: 4.

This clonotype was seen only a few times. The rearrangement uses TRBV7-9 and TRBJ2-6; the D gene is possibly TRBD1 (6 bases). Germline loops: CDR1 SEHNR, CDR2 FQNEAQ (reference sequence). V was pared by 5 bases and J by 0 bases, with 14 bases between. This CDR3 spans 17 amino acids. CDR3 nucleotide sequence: TGTGCCAGCAGCCGACACCGACAGGTCTCTGGGGCCAACGTCCTGACTTTC. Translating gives CASSRHRQVSGANVLTF.